This is a list of T cell receptor beta chains from one sample in a study of blood T cell repertoires in COVID-19. Using immunoSEQ multiplex PCR, the repertoire was profiled, and TCRdb retains in-frame clones only, with some absent. Of 300,000 to 400,000 clones in the sample, approximately 86% are singletons; the top ten hold 7% to 7.5%. The sample was peripheral blood. These receptors came from an older woman with COVID-19, enrolled during active disease. The CDR3 runs from the conserved cysteine through the conserved F or W. The order of the fields is V gene, J gene, D gene, clone size, CDR3 DNA, CDR3 protein. A D gene is named only where the DNA matches it firmly. The size entry is marked missing in some rows and otherwise reads once, few, many or a size class.

>TRBV13|TRBJ1-2|-|-
TGTGCCAGCAGCTTAAGAGGGGGGGACTATGGCTACACCTTC
CASSLRGGDYGYTF
>TRBV29-1|TRBJ1-2|TRBD1|-
TGCAGCGGAGGGGACAGGGTCGGGGATGGCTACACCTTC
CSGGDRVGDGYTF
>TRBV11-1|TRBJ1-2|-|-
TGTGCCAGCAGCTTAACGGGGTATGGCTACACCTTC
CASSLTGYGYTF
>TRBV5-6|TRBJ2-4|-|-
TGTGCCAGCACCCTGTCGGTCCTCTTAGCCAAAAACATTCAGTACTTC
CASTLSVLLAKNIQYF
>TRBV7-8|TRBJ1-5|-|-
TGTGCCAGCAGCTTAAACAGTAGGTTGGGTCAGCCCCAGCATTTT
CASSLNSRLGQPQHF
>TRBV15|TRBJ1-1|-|-
TGTGCCACCAGCAGAGGGGCGGGGGGGACTGAAGCTTTCTTT
CATSRGAGGTEAFF
>TRBV28|TRBJ2-7|TRBD1|few
TGTGCCAGCAACCGGGACAGCTCCTACGAGCAGTACTTC
CASNRDSSYEQYF
>TRBV30|TRBJ1-2|-|-
TGTGCCTGGAGGGTGGGGGGGCTGGTGTATGGCTACACCTTC
CAWRVGGLVYGYTF
>TRBV5-6|TRBJ2-5|-|-
TGTGCCAGCAGCCTCGACAGAGATCAAGAGACCCAGTACTTC
CASSLDRDQETQYF
>TRBV9|TRBJ1-5|-|few
TGTGCCAGCAGCGTAGCTAAGGGGTGGACGGGGGGGAATCAGCCCCAGCATTTT
CASSVAKGWTGGNQPQHF
>TRBV4-2|TRBJ1-5|-|-
TGTGCCAGCAGCCGATTTAGACAGGGCAATCAGCCCCAGCATTTT
CASSRFRQGNQPQHF
>TRBV5-6|TRBJ1-1|-|-
TGTGCCAGCAGCTTGTCCTTCTCCCTCACTGAAGCTTTCTTT
CASSLSFSLTEAFF
>TRBV3-1/TRBV3-2|TRBJ2-3|TRBD2|-
TGTGCCAGCAGCCATGCACTAGCGGGGGGTACCGATACGCAGTATTTT
CASSHALAGGTDTQYF
>TRBV10-3|TRBJ2-7|-|-
TGTGCCATCAGTGGGGCGTCTACCTACGAGCAGTACTTC
CAISGASTYEQYF
>TRBV18|TRBJ2-5|TRBD2|-
TGTGCCAGCTCACCCAGCTCGGGGGGAGAGACCCAGTACTTC
CASSPSSGGETQYF
>TRBV5-1|TRBJ2-7|TRBD1|-
TGCGCCAGCAGCTTGTCCGGGACAGCCACCTACGAGCAGTACTTC
CASSLSGTATYEQYF
>TRBV6-2/TRBV6-3|TRBJ1-1|-|-
TGTGCCAGCAGTAAGACAGTTCCCACTGAAGCTTTCTTT
CASSKTVPTEAFF
>TRBV6-2/TRBV6-3|TRBJ2-5|TRBD1|-
TGTGCCAGCAGTCCCGGACAGGGCCAAGAGACCCAGTACTTC
CASSPGQGQETQYF
>TRBV6-5|TRBJ2-5|-|-
TGTGCCAGCAGTTACTCGGGGGCGGGCCGGGAGACCCAGTACTTC
CASSYSGAGRETQYF
>TRBV25-1|TRBJ2-1|TRBD1|-
TGTGCCAGCAGTGGGGCGGGACAGGGGCCTTACAATGAGCAGTTCTTC
CASSGAGQGPYNEQFF
>TRBV10-1|TRBJ2-7|TRBD1|-
TGCGCCAGCAGTCAAGGACAGGGTGGAGCGCAGTACTTC
CASSQGQGGAQYF
>TRBV28|TRBJ1-1|-|-
TGTGCCAGCAGTCGCCCGGCCACTAGAGTACAAGCTTTCTTT
CASSRPATRVQAFF
>TRBV27|TRBJ1-6|TRBD1|-
TGTGCCAGCAGTTCACCGCGGGGCAGGGGGGATTCACCCCTCCACTTT
CASSSPRGRGDSPLHF
>TRBV30|TRBJ1-5|TRBD1|-
TGTGCCTGGAGCAGGGCTTGGACAGGGACGCAGCCCCAGCATTTT
CAWSRAWTGTQPQHF
>TRBV6-2/TRBV6-3|TRBJ1-1|-|-
TGTGCCAGCAGTCACCGGGGGGCGGTGAACACTGAAGCTTTCTTT
CASSHRGAVNTEAFF
>TRBV2|TRBJ1-1|TRBD1|-
TGTGCCAGCAGGCCAGGACAGGGGAACACTGAAGCTTTCTTT
CASRPGQGNTEAFF
>TRBV6-5|TRBJ2-6|-|-
TGTGCCAGCGCTGGGGGGTCCTCTGGGGCCAACGTCCTGACTTTC
CASAGGSSGANVLTF
>TRBV11-3|TRBJ2-3|TRBD1|-
TGTGCCAGCAGCACAAAGTCAGGGGGCATTTGGACAGATACGCAGTATTTT
CASSTKSGGIWTDTQYF
>TRBV10-2|TRBJ1-2|-|-
TGCGCCACCAAGACAGGAATACACTACACCTTC
CATKTGIHYTF
>TRBV5-8|TRBJ1-6|TRBD1|-
TGTGCCAGCAGCTTGGGGACAGGGGGTAATTCACCCCTCCACTTT
CASSLGTGGNSPLHF
>TRBV18|TRBJ2-7|-|-
TGTGCCAGCTCACCAAACATTGACTACGAGCAGTACTTC
CASSPNIDYEQYF
>TRBV30|TRBJ2-5|TRBD2|-
TGTGCCTGGAGTGGCTCCTTAACTAGCGGGGGGGCAAAGACCCAGTACTTC
CAWSGSLTSGGAKTQYF
>TRBV12-5|TRBJ2-5|-|-
TGTGCTAGTGGTTCGGGCCTAGGAGGGTACCAAGAGACCCAGTACTTC
CASGSGLGGYQETQYF
>TRBV5-4|TRBJ1-2|-|-
TGTGCCAGCAGCTTCGGGTCCAGGGCCTATGGCTACACCTTC
CASSFGSRAYGYTF
>TRBV30|TRBJ1-4|TRBD1|-
TGTGCCTGGAGTGCAGGACAGGGCCCTAATGAAAAACTGTTTTTT
CAWSAGQGPNEKLFF
>TRBV19|TRBJ2-5|TRBD1|-
TGTGCCAGTAGTATCAATCAGGGGGCGGAGACCCAGTACTTC
CASSINQGAETQYF
>TRBV19|TRBJ1-4|TRBD1|-
TGTGCCAGTAGTTTGACAGGGCGAGAAAAACTGTTTTTT
CASSLTGREKLFF
>TRBV27|TRBJ2-7|TRBD1|-
TGTGCCAGCAGTTTAACGGGACAGGGGGCCCACGAGCAGTACTTC
CASSLTGQGAHEQYF
>TRBV5-6|TRBJ2-1|TRBD2|-
TGTGCCAGCAGCCGAAGCGGGGCGCAGTTCTTC
CASSRSGAQFF
>TRBV7-6|TRBJ1-2|-|once
TGTGCCAGCAGCTTAGATACTAACTATGGCTACACCTTC
CASSLDTNYGYTF
>TRBV19|TRBJ1-1|TRBD1|once
TGTGCCAGTAGTGAGAGGACAGGGGTGAAGATGGCTGAAGCTTTCTTT
CASSERTGVKMAEAFF
>TRBV7-3|TRBJ2-1|TRBD1|-
TGTGCCAGCAGAAACGACAGGGGGCATGAGCAGTTCTTC
CASRNDRGHEQFF
>TRBV6-5|TRBJ2-1|-|-
TGTGCCAGCACTAGGGCTCGGGGTTGGGAGCAGTTCTTC
CASTRARGWEQFF
>TRBV6-5|TRBJ1-1|-|-
TGTGCCAGCAGCCTCGGACTTAACACTGAAGCTTTCTTT
CASSLGLNTEAFF
>TRBV4-1|TRBJ2-1|TRBD2|-
TGCGCCAGCAGCCCCGGACTAGCGGGGGGCGGTTACAATGAGCAGTTCTTC
CASSPGLAGGGYNEQFF
>TRBV18|TRBJ2-2|-|-
TGTGCCAGCTCACTAATGAGGAACACCGGGGAGCTGTTTTTT
CASSLMRNTGELFF
>TRBV19|TRBJ1-1|TRBD1|-
TGTGCCAGTAGTCTACAGGGGGCGAACACTGAAGCTTTCTTT
CASSLQGANTEAFF
>TRBV9|TRBJ1-3|TRBD1|-
TGTGCCAGCAGCGGGACAGGGGGCTTCGCAGGAAACACCATATATTTT
CASSGTGGFAGNTIYF
>TRBV30|TRBJ1-2|-|-
TGTGCCTGGAGTCAACCTCAGGGCTACACCTTC
CAWSQPQGYTF
>TRBV7-2|TRBJ1-3|-|-
TGTGTCAGCAGCTTGACAGTTGTCTCTGGAAACACCATATATTTT
CVSSLTVVSGNTIYF
>TRBV7-9|TRBJ2-1|-|-
TGTGCCAGCACTCCGAGGAGGGCCAATGAGCAGTTCTTC
CASTPRRANEQFF
>TRBV7-2|TRBJ2-7|-|-
TGTGCCAGCAGCGCCTGGGGGCTCCTCGAGCAGTACTTC
CASSAWGLLEQYF
>TRBV7-2|TRBJ2-1|-|-
TGTGCCAGCAGCTTGTCCGGGAATCCCTACAATGAGCAGTTCTTC
CASSLSGNPYNEQFF
>TRBV11-3|TRBJ1-1|-|-
TGTGCCAGCAGCCCAGGACAGGAAGCTTTCTTT
CASSPGQEAFF
>TRBV7-9|TRBJ2-7|-|-
TGTGCCAGCAGTCCCCGTTATCCCCGCGAGCAGTACTTC
CASSPRYPREQYF
>TRBV11-3|TRBJ2-5|-|-
TGTGCCAGCGCCCCTGGGGGGAGCCAAGAGACCCAGTACTTC
CASAPGGSQETQYF
>TRBV29-1|TRBJ2-7|TRBD1|-
TGCAGCGTTGAAGGGACAGGGGGAAGCTACGAGCAGTACTTC
CSVEGTGGSYEQYF
>TRBV19|TRBJ1-1|-|-
TGTGCCAGTAGTATAGCTTCTGAAGCTTTCTTT
CASSIASEAFF
>TRBV13|TRBJ2-1|TRBD2|few
TGTGCCAGCAGCCCCGGGACTAACCCTGGTGAGCAGTTCTTC
CASSPGTNPGEQFF